This passage covers 16 T cell receptor beta chains from one sample sequenced in a study of cytomegalovirus exposure and HLA in healthy donors. Profiled with immunoSEQ multiplex PCR; TCRdb holds only in-frame clones, not every one. The sample has 130,000 to 150,000 clones; roughly 90% are singletons. Sequences were obtained from PBMCs. These receptor sequences come from a man aged 18 to 29 in good health and CMV-seronegative.

This clone has just one count. This chain links TRBV9 with TRBJ2-7, with D perhaps matching TRBD2 (6 bases). Germline V CDR1 and CDR2: SGDLS, YYNGEE. The CDR3 length is 16 residues. The ends were cut back, 4 bases at V and 7 bases at J, with 24 bases in the middle. CDR3 nucleotides: TGTGCCAGCAGCCCCGGGACTTTCCATTCCGGATGGGAGCAGTACGTC. It specifies CASSPGTFHSGWEQYV.

The gene calls are TRBV25-1 and TRBJ2-1, with 9 bases lining up with TRBD2. The germline V gene encodes CDR1 MGHDK and CDR2 SYGVNS. The CDR3 spans 15 residues. Losses at the gene ends were 1 base for V and 8 bases for J; bases not matched to a gene: 6. The CDR3 region has the DNA TGTGCCAGCAGTGAATTCAAAGCGGGAGGTTATGAGCAGTTCTTC. Encoded protein: CASSEFKAGGYEQFF.

The rearrangement joins TRBV9 to TRBJ2-3, with D unresolved. V was clipped by 3 bases and J by 2 bases, with 19 bases between them. This CDR3 is 17 amino acids long. Germline lookup yields CDR1 SGDLS and CDR2 YYNGEE. The CDR3 coding sequence is TGTGCCAGCAGCGCGTTACCGGGTCTCCAAGACACAGATACGCAGTATTTT. Translated, it gives CASSALPGLQDTDTQYF.

The chain has TRBV30 and TRBJ1-2; 7 nucleotides align to TRBD1. Per the germline V gene, CDR1 is GTSNPN and CDR2 is SVGIG (reference sequence). J lost 7 bases, V lost 5 bases, and 13 bases had no gene match. The CDR3 covers 14 residues. CDR3 sequence: CAWSFKGTESGYTF. The CDR3 region has the DNA TGTGCCTGGTCCTTCAAAGGGACAGAGAGTGGCTACACCTTC. Drawing the rest from reference TRBV30 and TRBJ1-2, the complete variable domain is SQTIHQWPATLVQPVGSPLSLECTVEGTSNPNLYWYRQAAGRGLQLLFYSVGIGQISSEVPQNLSASRPQDRQFILSSKKLLLSDSGFYLCAWSFKGTESGYTFGSGTRLTVV.

This chain connects TRBV27 to TRBJ2-7; tentatively, D is TRBD1 (5 bases). This CDR3 spans 15 amino acids. Trimming stripped 8 bases from V and 1 base from J, with 18 bases between. CDR1 is MNHEY, CDR2 SMNVEV, per germline (reference sequence). CDR3 DNA sequence: TGTGCCAGCGGATCCTGGGGCAGTAGGTCCTACGAGCAGTACTTC. Its protein is CASGSWGSRSYEQYF.

J is TRBJ2-5 and V is TRBV5-4, with 10 bases that match TRBD1. This CDR3 comprises 15 residues. Unmatched junction bases numbered 10, after V lost 4 bases and J lost 7 bases. CDR1 is SGHNT and CDR2 is YYREEE in the germline V gene (reference sequence). Here the CDR3 reads CASSLGTGVLGTQYF. CDR3 nucleotide sequence: TGTGCCAGCAGCCTCGGGACAGGGGTTCTGGGGACCCAGTACTTC.

V and J are TRBV11-3 and TRBJ1-2; 7 bases fit TRBD1. CDR1 and CDR2 from the germline V gene are SGHNT and YENEEA. The V and J ends lost 5 bases and 4 bases, in that order; junction bases with no gene match: 13. The CDR3 is made up of 16 amino acids. The CDR3 region is CASSIYRTGLGYGYTF. The CDR3 nucleotides are TGTGCCAGCAGCATTTACCGGACAGGCCTGGGCTATGGCTACACCTTC.

The V gene is TRBV9, the J gene TRBJ2-1, with TRBD2 matching over 10 bases. Germline V gives CDR1 SGDLS, CDR2 YYNGEE. The CDR3 totals 16 residues. The junction had 4 bases not matched to a gene; V was cut back by 0 bases and J by 4 bases. The CDR3 sequence: CASSVAGTSAYNEQFF. CDR3 in DNA: TGTGCCAGCAGCGTAGCCGGGACTAGCGCTTACAATGAGCAGTTCTTC.

The V and J genes are TRBV7-9 and TRBJ1-2; 9 nucleotides line up with TRBD1. Trimming removed 2 bases from V and 6 bases from J; junction bases left unmatched: 10. There are 16 residues in the CDR3. Germline V gives CDR1 SEHNR, CDR2 FQNEAQ (reference sequence). In DNA form, the CDR3 reads TGTGCCAGCAGCTTACCTCTCGGACAGGGGAGAAATGGCTACACCTTC. It is translated as CASSLPLGQGRNGYTF. The full variable domain, rest sourced from reference TRBV7-9 and TRBJ1-2, is DTGVSQNPRHKITKRGQNVTFRCDPISEHNRLYWYRQTLGQGPEFLTYFQNEAQLEKSRLLSDRFSAERPKGSFSTLEIQRTEQGDSAMYLCASSLPLGQGRNGYTFGSGTRLTVV.

CDR3 residues: CASSLIGQSKETQYF. DNA of the CDR3: TGTGCCAGCAGCTTAATTGGACAGTCAAAAGAGACCCAGTACTTC. The gene calls are TRBV11-3 and TRBJ2-5; TRBD1 might be the D (6 bases). The CDR3 runs to 15 residues. Looked up from germline, CDR1 is SGHNT and CDR2 is YENEEA. The V end lost 2 bases, the J end lost 3 bases, and 13 bases lay between the germline ends.

The rearrangement links TRBV4-3 to TRBJ1-2; D call uncertain. This CDR3 has 14 amino acids. Per germline, CDR1 LGHNA and CDR2 YSLEER. The V and J ends lost 1 base and 1 base respectively, with 7 bases between them. DNA for the CDR3: TGCGCCAGCAGCCAAGCACAGTTTAACTATGGCTACACCTTC. It encodes CASSQAQFNYGYTF.

This clone was seen just once. This chain joins TRBV29-1 and TRBJ2-1; the match to TRBD2 covers 12 bases. This CDR3 comprises 15 residues. J lost 7 bases, V lost 3 bases, and 7 bases had no gene match. Looked up from germline, CDR1 is SQVTM and CDR2 is ANQGSEA. The CDR3 loop reads CSVEPGLAGLNEQFF. DNA of the CDR3: TGCAGCGTTGAGCCGGGACTAGCGGGTTTGAATGAGCAGTTCTTC.

The chain links TRBV30 to TRBJ2-6; D gene ambiguous. The CDR3 is 15 residues long. V gave up 1 base and J gave up 1 base, with 8 bases separating them. The V gene's germline CDR1 is GTSNPN and CDR2 SVGIG (reference sequence). For the CDR3, the DNA is TGTGCCTGGAGTGCCCCCAATTCTGGGGCCAACGTCCTGACTTTC. Its protein product is CAWSAPNSGANVLTF. Variable domain in full (rest from reference TRBV30 and TRBJ2-6): SQTIHQWPATLVQPVGSPLSLECTVEGTSNPNLYWYRQAAGRGLQLLFYSVGIGQISSEVPQNLSASRPQDRQFILSSKKLLLSDSGFYLCAWSAPNSGANVLTFGAGSRLTVL.

J is TRBJ2-1 and V is TRBV5-1; 8 bases fit TRBD2. Germline V gene sequence: CDR1 SGHRS, CDR2 YFSETQ. The CDR3 loop spans 16 amino acids. The V segment lost 1 base and the J segment 5 bases; nucleotides outside the gene matches: 8. The CDR3 DNA is TGCGCCAGCAGCTTGCATACGAGCGGGGGCAACAATGAGCAGTTCTTC. This encodes CASSLHTSGGNNEQFF.

This chain joins TRBV27 and TRBJ1-1; possible D gene TRBD1, 5 bases. Trimming removed 5 bases at V and 11 bases at J, with 21 bases between. This CDR3 contains 14 residues. CDR1 and CDR2 (germline): MNHEY, SMNVEV (reference sequence). CDR3 region: CASSPYPRGTLAFF. The CDR3 DNA follows: TGTGCCAGCAGTCCCTATCCACGGGGGACCCTTGCTTTCTTT.

V gene TRBV7-9 combines with J gene TRBJ1-1, with D unclear. There are 14 residues in the CDR3. The germline CDR1 and CDR2 sequences are SEHNR and FQNEAQ (reference sequence). V lost 5 bases to trimming and J lost 5 bases, with 15 bases between them. The CDR3 protein is CASSQAGSGTEAFF. CDR3 coding DNA: TGTGCCAGCAGCCAGGCAGGCTCGGGGACTGAAGCTTTCTTT.